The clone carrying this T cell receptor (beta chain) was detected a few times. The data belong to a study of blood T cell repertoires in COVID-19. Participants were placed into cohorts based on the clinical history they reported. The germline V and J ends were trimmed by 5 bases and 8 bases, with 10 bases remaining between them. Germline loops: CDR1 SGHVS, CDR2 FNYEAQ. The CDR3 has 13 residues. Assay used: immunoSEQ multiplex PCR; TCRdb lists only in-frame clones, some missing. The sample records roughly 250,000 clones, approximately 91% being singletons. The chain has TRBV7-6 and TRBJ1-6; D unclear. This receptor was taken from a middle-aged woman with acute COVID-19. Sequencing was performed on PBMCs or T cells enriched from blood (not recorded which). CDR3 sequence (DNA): TGTGCCAGCAGCCCTAGCCGGGATTCACCCCTCCACTTT. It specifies CASSPSRDSPLHF.